Presented here are 10 T cell receptor beta chains from one specimen sequenced in a study of identical twins. TCRdb reprocessed the 5' RACE reads with MiXCR, giving one entry per CDR3 protein. The data hold about 530,000 distinct CDR3 sequences, with roughly 15% observed a single time. These data were likewise used in another study, on yellow fever vaccine responses in identical twins.

Sequenced sample: CD4+ T cells sorted from blood. The receptors were sampled from a woman aged 18-29 years in good health.

The V and J genes are TRBV12-3 or TRBV12-4 and TRBJ2-1; a possible D gene is TRBD1 (6 bases). The CDR3 covers 15 residues. V was pared by 7 bases and J by 5 bases, with 18 bases between. The CDR3 coding sequence is TGTGCCAGCACCCGGAGCCAGGGGATAAACAATGAGCAGTTCTTC. Translating gives CASTRSQGINNEQFF.

This clonotype was seen more than once but under ten times. The V and J genes are TRBV4-2 and TRBJ2-5; TRBD1 or TRBD2 may be the D gene (5 bases each). Between the trimmed V and J ends, which lost 0 bases and 4 bases, there was a span of 12 bases. Germline loops: CDR1 LGHNA, CDR2 YNFKEQ. The CDR3 sequence is 15 residues long. The CDR3 DNA reads as TGTGCCAGCAGCCAAGATGAGACGGGGCTAGAGACCCAGTACTTC. This translates into CASSQDETGLETQYF.

The chain is built from TRBV3-1 and TRBJ1-4; the D gene is possibly TRBD1 (6 bases). V lost 4 bases to trimming and J lost 3 bases, with 9 bases between them. The CDR3 is 14 amino acids. Per the germline V gene, CDR1 is LGHDT and CDR2 is YNNKEL (reference sequence). The CDR3 region has the DNA TGTGCCAGCAGCCCAGGGACACCTAATGAAAAACTGTTTTTT. It yields the protein CASSPGTPNEKLFF.

This clonotype has more than one count but fewer than ten. This chain joins TRBV27 and TRBJ1-1; D ambiguous. The CDR3 contains 13 residues. CDR1 is MNHEY and CDR2 is SMNVEV in the germline V gene (reference sequence). Trimming removed 5 bases from V and 11 bases from J, with 18 bases in between. The CDR3 region is CASSPHSQGGAFF. In DNA, the CDR3 is TGTGCCAGCAGTCCCCACAGCCAAGGCGGGGCTTTCTTT.

The V and J genes are TRBV27 and TRBJ2-5; D possibly matches TRBD1 or TRBD2 (6 bases each). CDR3 length: 16 residues. V lost 2 bases and J lost 2, with 15 bases in between. Germline CDR1 reads MNHEY; CDR2 reads SMNVEV (reference sequence). CDR3: CASSLMRGALQETQYF. The CDR3 nucleotides read TGTGCCAGCAGTTTAATGAGGGGGGCCTTACAAGAGACCCAGTACTTC.

The gene calls are TRBV2 and TRBJ1-5; 8 bases line up with TRBD1. This CDR3 spans 15 amino acids. CDR1 and CDR2 from the germline V gene are SNHLY and FYNNEI. Trimming at V came to 5 bases and at J to 3 bases, leaving 6 bases not matched to a gene. Here the CDR3 DNA reads TGTGCCAGCAGTCGACAGGGGAGTTTCAATCAGCCCCAGCATTTT. This translates into CASSRQGSFNQPQHF.

The V and J genes are TRBV28 and TRBJ2-3, with 14 bases aligning to TRBD2. V lost 3 bases, J lost 5 bases, and 10 bases stayed unmatched. The CDR3 is 18 amino acids. In germline, CDR1 is MDHEN, CDR2 SYDVKM. The CDR3 DNA follows: TGTGCCAGCAGTTTCCCCCAGACTAGCGGGAGGGCCGGAGATACGCAGTATTTT. Protein sequence: CASSFPQTSGRAGDTQYF.

J is TRBJ2-3 and V is TRBV2; TRBD2 matches at 10 bases. The CDR3 contains 18 residues. The junction had 10 bases not matched to a gene; V was cut back by 4 bases and J by 0 bases. Germline V lookup: CDR1 SNHLY, CDR2 FYNNEI. CDR3 amino acids: CASSAEVAGGTSTDTQYF. CDR3 sequence (DNA): TGTGCCAGCAGTGCAGAGGTAGCGGGAGGTACTAGCACAGATACGCAGTATTTT.

This chain connects TRBV28 to TRBJ2-7; a weak D match, TRBD1 (6 bases). V was cut by 7 bases and J by 4 bases, with 20 bases left in between. The length of the CDR3 is 15 residues. The germline V gene has CDR1 MDHEN and CDR2 SYDVKM. This CDR3 reads CASKEGHSFQYEQYV. The CDR3 region has the DNA TGTGCCAGCAAAGAGGGACACTCCTTCCAGTACGAGCAGTACGTC.

This clonotype was detected a few times. The chain uses TRBV7-2 and TRBJ2-1; D is unresolved. The CDR3 has 14 residues. Germline V gives CDR1 SGHTA, CDR2 FQGNSA. The ends were cut back, 1 base at V and 7 bases at J, with 11 bases in the middle. CDR3 in amino acids: CASSLEAVLNEQFF. In DNA form, the CDR3 reads TGTGCCAGCAGCTTAGAAGCAGTTTTGAATGAGCAGTTCTTC.